Listed below are T cell receptor beta chains from one sample, sequenced in a study of T cell responses to AZD1222 COVID-19 vaccine. The assay was immunoSEQ multiplex PCR, and TCRdb's table has in-frame clones only and misses some. The table lists 120,000 to 150,000 clones, approximately 89% of them singletons. The input for sequencing was peripheral blood, taken on day 0 of AZD1222 vaccination. Receptors were obtained from an adult in good health. The CDR3 runs from the conserved cysteine through the conserved F or W. D genes are given only for firm matches. Clone size appears in some rows only: once, few, many, or a class for an expanded clone.

abundance,j_gene,v_gene,d_gene,CDR3nt,CDR3aa
NA,TRBJ2-7,TRBV6-5,TRBD1,TGTGCCAGCTGTAGGGACAGGGGCTACGAGCAGTACTTC,CASCRDRGYEQYF
NA,TRBJ2-3,TRBV13,NA,TGTGCCAGCAGCTTGGGAGACGGCACAGATACGCAGTATTTT,CASSLGDGTDTQYF
NA,TRBJ1-2,TRBV20-1,NA,TGCAGTGCTAGTACGGCTAACTATGGCTACACCTTC,CSASTANYGYTF
few,TRBJ1-1,TRBV7-2,NA,TGTGCCAGCAGCTTGATTGATAGGGGGACTGAAGCTTTCTTT,CASSLIDRGTEAFF
NA,TRBJ2-7,TRBV4-2,NA,TGTGCCAGCAGCCAAGCGAAAGGGGCGGTGCCCTACGAGCAGTACTTC,CASSQAKGAVPYEQYF
NA,TRBJ1-2,TRBV7-8,TRBD1,TGTGCCAGCAGCGATAGATTAGGGACAGGACGAGGCTACACCTTC,CASSDRLGTGRGYTF
NA,TRBJ1-1,TRBV4-2,NA,TGTGCCAGCAGCCCGATGGGGGGGGTCGCTGAAGCTTTCTTT,CASSPMGGVAEAFF
once,TRBJ2-7,TRBV6-5,TRBD2,TGTGCCAGCAGGGAGACTAGCGGGGTTCTCGAGCAGTACTTC,CASRETSGVLEQYF
NA,TRBJ2-2,TRBV3-1/TRBV3-2,NA,TGTGCCAGCGATAAGTCCGGGGAGCTGTTTTTT,CASDKSGELFF
NA,TRBJ2-1,TRBV28,NA,TGTGCCAGCAGGAGGGATTTTGTGGACAATGAGCAGTTCTTC,CASRRDFVDNEQFF
few,TRBJ2-7,TRBV5-4,NA,TGTGCCAGCAGCTTGACCAGGGCCCACGAGCAGTACTTC,CASSLTRAHEQYF
NA,TRBJ2-2,TRBV7-2,TRBD2,TGTGCCAGCAGCTTTAAGCGGGGGGGCACTGGGGAGCTGTTTTTT,CASSFKRGGTGELFF
NA,TRBJ2-2,TRBV5-6,TRBD1,TGTGCCAGCAGCGCCCGCGGGACAGGGTTGTCAATCCCCACCGGGGAGCTGTTTTTT,CASSARGTGLSIPTGELFF
few,TRBJ1-2,TRBV10-1,NA,TGCGCCAGCAGCGGAGGCCCAACAGGGTTCTATGGCTACACCTTC,CASSGGPTGFYGYTF
NA,TRBJ2-2,TRBV7-3,TRBD2,TGTGCCAGCAGCTTAATGGGTCTAGCGGGGGCCGGGGAGCTGTTTTTT,CASSLMGLAGAGELFF
NA,TRBJ2-7,TRBV6-5,NA,TGTGCCAGCAGTCTCACCGATGGGGGCGAGCAGTACTTC,CASSLTDGGEQYF
once,TRBJ2-1,TRBV7-9,TRBD2,TGTGCCAGCAGCTCGATACTAGCGGGGGGAAATGAGCAGTTCTTC,CASSSILAGGNEQFF
NA,TRBJ2-3,TRBV7-6,TRBD2,TGTGCCAGCAGCGGTACTAGCGGGGGGGAAGCACGGACGCAGTATTTT,CASSGTSGGEARTQYF
NA,TRBJ1-2,TRBV7-9,NA,TGTGCCAGCAGCTTGGGGAGGGGAATTGGCTACACCTTC,CASSLGRGIGYTF
NA,TRBJ1-1,TRBV6-5,TRBD1,TGTGCCAGCAGCACTCACGGGACAGTCACTGAAGCTTTCTTT,CASSTHGTVTEAFF
NA,TRBJ2-1,TRBV24-1,TRBD1,TGTGCCACCAGTGACCCTGGACAGGGCGATAACAATGAGCAGTTCTTC,CATSDPGQGDNNEQFF
NA,TRBJ2-1,TRBV11-2,TRBD2,TGTGCCAGCAGCTTAGCGGGACTAGCGTCCTACAATGAGCAGTTCTTC,CASSLAGLASYNEQFF
NA,TRBJ2-1,TRBV2,NA,TGTGCCAGCAGTGACTACACATACAATGAGCAGTTCTTC,CASSDYTYNEQFF